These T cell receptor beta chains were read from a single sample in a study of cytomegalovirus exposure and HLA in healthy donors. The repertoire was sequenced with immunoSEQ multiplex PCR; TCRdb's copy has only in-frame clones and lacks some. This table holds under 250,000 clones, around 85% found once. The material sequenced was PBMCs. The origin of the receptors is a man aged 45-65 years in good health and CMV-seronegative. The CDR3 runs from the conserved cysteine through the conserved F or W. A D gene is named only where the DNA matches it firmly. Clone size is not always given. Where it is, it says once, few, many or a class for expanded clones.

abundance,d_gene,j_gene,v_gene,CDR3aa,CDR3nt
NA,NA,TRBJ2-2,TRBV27,CASRSGLTPNSGELFF,TGTGCCAGCAGATCTGGACTAACCCCTAATTCCGGGGAGCTGTTTTTT
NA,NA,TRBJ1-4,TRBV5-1,CASSSSSGTINEKLFF,TGCGCCAGCAGCTCCTCATCCGGGACTATTAATGAAAAACTGTTTTTT
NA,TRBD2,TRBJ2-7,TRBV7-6,CASSQGLAPSYEQYF,TGTGCCAGCAGCCAGGGACTAGCGCCCTCCTACGAGCAGTACTTC
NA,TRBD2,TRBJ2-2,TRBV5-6,CASSLTGLAGVTGELFF,TGTGCCAGCAGCTTGACGGGACTAGCGGGAGTAACCGGGGAGCTGTTTTTT
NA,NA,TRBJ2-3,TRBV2,CASRIGTQITDTQYF,TGTGCCAGCAGGATTGGGACACAAATCACAGATACGCAGTATTTT
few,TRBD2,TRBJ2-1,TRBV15,CATSKIAGYRSNEQFF,TGTGCCACCAGCAAAATAGCGGGATACCGCTCTAATGAGCAGTTCTTC
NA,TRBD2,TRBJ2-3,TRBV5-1,CASRRDYWVDTQYF,TGCGCCAGCAGACGGGACTACTGGGTGGATACGCAGTATTTT
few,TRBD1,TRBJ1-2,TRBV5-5,CASSFGTAINYGYTF,TGTGCCAGCAGCTTCGGGACAGCGATAAACTATGGCTACACCTTC
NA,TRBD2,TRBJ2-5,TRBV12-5,CASGSAGGERETQYF,TGTGCTAGTGGTTCCGCGGGAGGGGAGAGGGAGACCCAGTACTTC
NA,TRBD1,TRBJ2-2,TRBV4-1,CASSRRQGTSTGELFF,TGCGCCAGCAGCCGAAGACAGGGTACTAGCACCGGGGAGCTGTTTTTT
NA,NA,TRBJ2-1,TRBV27,CASSLWPGEQFF,TGTGCCAGCAGTTTATGGCCAGGCGAGCAGTTCTTC
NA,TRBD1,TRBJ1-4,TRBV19,CASSVRQGGEKLFF,TGTGCCAGTAGTGTCCGACAGGGTGGTGAAAAACTGTTTTTT
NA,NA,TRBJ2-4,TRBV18,CASSPPNSNIQYF,TGTGCCAGCTCACCACCGAACAGCAACATTCAGTACTTC
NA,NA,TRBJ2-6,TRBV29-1,CSVGGNSGANVLTF,TGCAGCGTTGGAGGGAACTCTGGGGCCAACGTCCTGACTTTC
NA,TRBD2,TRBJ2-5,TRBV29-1,CSAAPPWSSVAGVRETQYF,TGCAGCGCGGCCCCCCCTTGGTCTTCGGTAGCGGGAGTAAGGGAGACCCAGTACTTC
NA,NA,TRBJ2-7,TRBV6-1,CATKGQSQFSYEQYF,TGTGCCACCAAGGGGCAATCCCAATTCTCCTACGAGCAGTACTTC
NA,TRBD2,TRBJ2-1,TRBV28,CASLPASGPYNEQFF,TGTGCCAGCCTACCCGCTAGCGGGCCCTACAATGAGCAGTTCTTC
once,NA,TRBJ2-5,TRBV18,CASSPQEGIRETQYF,TGTGCCAGCTCACCACAAGAGGGTATTAGGGAGACCCAGTACTTC